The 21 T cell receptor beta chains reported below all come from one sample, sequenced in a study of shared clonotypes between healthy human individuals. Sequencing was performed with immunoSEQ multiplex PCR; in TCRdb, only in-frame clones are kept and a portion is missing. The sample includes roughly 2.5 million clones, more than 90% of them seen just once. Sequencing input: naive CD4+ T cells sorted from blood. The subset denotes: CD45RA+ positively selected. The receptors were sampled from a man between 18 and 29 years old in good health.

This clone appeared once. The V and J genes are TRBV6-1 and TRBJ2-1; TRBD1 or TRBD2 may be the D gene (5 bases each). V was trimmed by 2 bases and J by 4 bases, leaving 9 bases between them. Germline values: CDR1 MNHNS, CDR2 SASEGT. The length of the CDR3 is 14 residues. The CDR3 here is CASSEMGVYNEQFF. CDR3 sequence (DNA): TGTGCCAGCAGTGAAATGGGGGTGTACAATGAGCAGTTCTTC.

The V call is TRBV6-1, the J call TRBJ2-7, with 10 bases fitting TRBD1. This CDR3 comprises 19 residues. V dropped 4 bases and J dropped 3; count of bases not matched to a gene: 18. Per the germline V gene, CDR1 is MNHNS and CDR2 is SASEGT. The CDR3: CASSGEGRLGQGYLYEQYF. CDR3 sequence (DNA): TGTGCCAGCAGTGGGGAGGGGAGGCTGGGACAGGGGTACCTCTACGAGCAGTACTTC.

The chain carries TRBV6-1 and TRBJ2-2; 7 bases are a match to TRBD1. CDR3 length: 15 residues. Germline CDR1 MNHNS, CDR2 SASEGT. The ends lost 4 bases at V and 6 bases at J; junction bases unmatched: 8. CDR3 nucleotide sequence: TGTGCCAGCAGTGGCGTGACAGGGTTCGCCGGGGAGCTGTTTTTT. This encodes CASSGVTGFAGELFF.

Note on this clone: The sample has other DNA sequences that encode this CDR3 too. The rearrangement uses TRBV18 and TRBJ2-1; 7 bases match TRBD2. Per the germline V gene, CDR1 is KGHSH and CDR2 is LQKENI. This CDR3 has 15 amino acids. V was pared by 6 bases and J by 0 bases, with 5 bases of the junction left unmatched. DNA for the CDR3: TGTGCCAGCTCTCCAGCGGGATCCTCCTACAATGAGCAGTTCTTC. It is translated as CASSPAGSSYNEQFF.

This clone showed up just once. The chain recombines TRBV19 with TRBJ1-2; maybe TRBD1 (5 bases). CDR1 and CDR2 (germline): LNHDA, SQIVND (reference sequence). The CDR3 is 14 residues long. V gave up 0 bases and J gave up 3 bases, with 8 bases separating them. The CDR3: CASSIEGRDYGYTF. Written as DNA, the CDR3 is TGTGCCAGTAGTATAGAAGGCAGGGACTATGGCTACACCTTC.

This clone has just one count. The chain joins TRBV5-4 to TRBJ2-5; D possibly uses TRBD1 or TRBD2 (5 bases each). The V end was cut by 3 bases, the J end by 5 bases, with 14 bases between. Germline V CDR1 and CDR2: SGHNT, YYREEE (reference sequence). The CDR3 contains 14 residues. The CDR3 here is CASSSLLGVETQYF. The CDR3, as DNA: TGTGCCAGCAGCTCCCTCCTGGGGGTGGAGACCCAGTACTTC.

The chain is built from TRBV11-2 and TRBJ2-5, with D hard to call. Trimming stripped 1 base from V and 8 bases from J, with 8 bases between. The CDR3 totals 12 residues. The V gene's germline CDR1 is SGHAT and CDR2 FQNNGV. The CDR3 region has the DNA TGTGCCAGCAGCTTAGGGGCTTCCACCCAGTACTTC. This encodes CASSLGASTQYF.

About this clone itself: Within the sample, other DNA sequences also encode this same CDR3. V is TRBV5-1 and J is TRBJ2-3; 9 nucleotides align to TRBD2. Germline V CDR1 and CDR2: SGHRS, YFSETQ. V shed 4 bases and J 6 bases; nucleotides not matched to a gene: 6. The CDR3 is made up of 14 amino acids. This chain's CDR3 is CASSPSGARDTQYF. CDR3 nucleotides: TGCGCCAGCAGCCCTAGCGGGGCGAGGGATACGCAGTATTTT.

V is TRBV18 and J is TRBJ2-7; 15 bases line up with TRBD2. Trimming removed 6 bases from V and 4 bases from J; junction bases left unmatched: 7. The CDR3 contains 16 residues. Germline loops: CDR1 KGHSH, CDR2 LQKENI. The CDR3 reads CASSRPGLAGGYEQYF. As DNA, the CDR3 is TGTGCCAGCTCCCGGCCGGGACTAGCGGGGGGATACGAGCAGTACTTC.

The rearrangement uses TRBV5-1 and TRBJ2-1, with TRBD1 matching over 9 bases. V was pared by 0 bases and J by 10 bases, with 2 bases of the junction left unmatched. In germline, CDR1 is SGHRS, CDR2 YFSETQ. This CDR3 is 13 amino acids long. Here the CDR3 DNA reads TGCGCCAGCAGCTTGGGGGACAGGGTAGAGCAGTTCTTC. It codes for CASSLGDRVEQFF.

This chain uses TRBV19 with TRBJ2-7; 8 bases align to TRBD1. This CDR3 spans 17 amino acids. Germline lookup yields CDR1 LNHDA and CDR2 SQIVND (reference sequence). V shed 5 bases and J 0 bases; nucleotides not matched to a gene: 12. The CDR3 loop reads CASSPRGTGTSSYEQYF. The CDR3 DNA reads TGTGCCAGTAGTCCCCGGGGGACAGGAACAAGCTCCTACGAGCAGTACTTC.

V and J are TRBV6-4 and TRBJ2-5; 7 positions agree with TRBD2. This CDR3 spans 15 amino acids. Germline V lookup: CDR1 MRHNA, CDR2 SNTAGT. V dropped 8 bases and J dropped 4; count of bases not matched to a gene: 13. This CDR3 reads CASYATSGKAETQYF. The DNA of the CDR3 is TGTGCCAGCTACGCTACCAGCGGGAAGGCAGAGACCCAGTACTTC.

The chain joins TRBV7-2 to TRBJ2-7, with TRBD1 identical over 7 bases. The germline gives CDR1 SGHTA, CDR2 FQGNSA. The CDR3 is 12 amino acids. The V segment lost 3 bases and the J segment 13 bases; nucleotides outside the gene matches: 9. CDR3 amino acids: CASSFLDRVRYF. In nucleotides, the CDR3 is TGTGCCAGCAGCTTCCTTGACAGGGTTCGATACTTC.

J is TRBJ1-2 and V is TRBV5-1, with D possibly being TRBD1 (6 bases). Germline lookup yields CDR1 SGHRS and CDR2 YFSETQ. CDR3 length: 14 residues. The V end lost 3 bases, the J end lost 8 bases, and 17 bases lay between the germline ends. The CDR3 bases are TGCGCCAGCAGCTGGGGGGGCGCAGGACAGGGCTACACCTTC. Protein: CASSWGGAGQGYTF. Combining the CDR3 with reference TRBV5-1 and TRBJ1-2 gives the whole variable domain KAGVTQTPRYLIKTRGQQVTLSCSPISGHRSVSWYQQTPGQGLQFLFEYFSETQRNKGNFPGRFSGRQFSNSRSEMNVSTLELGDSALYLCASSWGGAGQGYTFGSGTRLTVV.

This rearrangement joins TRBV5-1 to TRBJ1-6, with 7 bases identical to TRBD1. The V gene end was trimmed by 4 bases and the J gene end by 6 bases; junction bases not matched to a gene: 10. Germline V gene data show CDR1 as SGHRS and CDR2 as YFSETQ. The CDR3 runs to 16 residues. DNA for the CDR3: TGCGCCAGCAGCCAACGGGAGTCAGGGGGTAATTCACCCCTCCACTTT. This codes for CASSQRESGGNSPLHF. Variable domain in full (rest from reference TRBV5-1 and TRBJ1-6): KAGVTQTPRYLIKTRGQQVTLSCSPISGHRSVSWYQQTPGQGLQFLFEYFSETQRNKGNFPGRFSGRQFSNSRSEMNVSTLELGDSALYLCASSQRESGGNSPLHFGNGTRLTVT.

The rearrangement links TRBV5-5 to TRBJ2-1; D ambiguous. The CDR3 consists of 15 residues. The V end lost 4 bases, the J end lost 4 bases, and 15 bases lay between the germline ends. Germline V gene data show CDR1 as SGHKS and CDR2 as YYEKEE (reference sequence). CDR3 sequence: CASSLGQAGYNEQFF. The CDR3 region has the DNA TGTGCCAGCAGCCTGGGTCAGGCTGGATACAATGAGCAGTTCTTC.

CDR3 bases: TGCGCCAGCAGCTGGGGGACAGGGTCGGGCGAGCAGTACTTC. Translating gives CASSWGTGSGEQYF. The rearrangement joins TRBV5-1 to TRBJ2-7; 9 bases are a match to TRBD1. V shed 3 bases, J shed 6 bases, and the junction held 7 bases outside the gene matches. The CDR3 totals 14 residues. In germline, CDR1 is SGHRS, CDR2 YFSETQ. The entire variable domain, with the rest obtained from reference TRBV5-1 and TRBJ2-7, is as follows: KAGVTQTPRYLIKTRGQQVTLSCSPISGHRSVSWYQQTPGQGLQFLFEYFSETQRNKGNFPGRFSGRQFSNSRSEMNVSTLELGDSALYLCASSWGTGSGEQYFGPGTRLTVT.

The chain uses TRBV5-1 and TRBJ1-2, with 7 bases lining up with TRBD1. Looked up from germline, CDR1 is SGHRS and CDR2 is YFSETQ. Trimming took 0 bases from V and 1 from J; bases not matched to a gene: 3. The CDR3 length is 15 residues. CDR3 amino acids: CASSLESGGNYGYTF. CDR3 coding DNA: TGCGCCAGCAGCTTGGAGTCAGGGGGTAACTATGGCTACACCTTC.

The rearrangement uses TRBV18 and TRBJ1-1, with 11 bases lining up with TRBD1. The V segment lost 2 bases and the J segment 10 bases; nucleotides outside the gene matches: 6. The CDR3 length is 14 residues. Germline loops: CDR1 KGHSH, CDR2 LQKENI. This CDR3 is CASSPMGQGDRAFF. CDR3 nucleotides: TGTGCCAGCTCACCAATGGGACAGGGGGATCGAGCTTTCTTT.

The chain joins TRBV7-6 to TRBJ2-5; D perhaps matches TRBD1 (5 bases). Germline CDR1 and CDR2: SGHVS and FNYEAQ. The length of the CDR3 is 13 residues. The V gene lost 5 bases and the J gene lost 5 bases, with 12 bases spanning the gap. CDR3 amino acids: CASSRDKGETQYF. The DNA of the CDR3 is TGTGCCAGCAGCAGAGACAAGGGGGAGACCCAGTACTTC.

The CDR3 DNA reads TGTGCCAGCAGTTACGCGGGGGGACAGGGGTTAGATACGCAGTATTTT. Residues: CASSYAGGQGLDTQYF. This chain connects TRBV6-6 to TRBJ2-3, with TRBD1 matching 10 bases. Per germline, CDR1 MNHNY and CDR2 SVGAGI (reference sequence). J lost 5 bases, V lost 2 bases, and 7 bases had no gene match. This CDR3 has 16 residues.